One and the same sample provided the 9 T cell receptor beta chains below, sequenced in a study of control samples from healthy donors and cancer patients (dated by TCRdb to the early 2020s). Libraries came from the immunoSEQ multiplex PCR assay. TCRdb retrieved this table from immuneACCESS and kept in-frame rearrangements only. Not all clones are present; in checked studies, unresolved V genes account for under half, and no reason is known for the remainder. This sample gives just over 90,000 clones in total; roughly nine tenths of them show up just once. About 1.3% of the sample rests with the top ten. The sequencing input was blood. These receptors were obtained from a woman between 45 and 60 years old in good health.

This clone has more than one count but fewer than ten. The V gene is TRBV25-1, the J gene TRBJ2-3; weak D call: TRBD2 (5 bases). The CDR3 is 11 residues long. Germline CDR1 MGHDK, CDR2 SYGVNS. V lost 8 bases to trimming and J lost 8 bases, with 11 bases between them. In nucleotides, the CDR3 is TGTGCCAGCCAGATCGCGGGTACGCAGTATTTT. It translates to CASQIAGTQYF.

In this sample, this clone turned up once. The rearrangement links TRBV7-3 to TRBJ2-1, with TRBD2 identical over 11 bases. The CDR3 totals 15 residues. CDR1 is SGHTA and CDR2 is FQGTGA in the germline V gene. Germline trimming cut 4 bases from V and 4 bases from J; bases unmatched to any gene: 3. Written as DNA, the CDR3 is TGTGCCAGCAGCTCCCGACTAGCGGGGTACAATGAGCAGTTCTTC. Translated, it gives CASSSRLAGYNEQFF.

This chain connects TRBV19 to TRBJ2-5; 9 bases align to TRBD2. Unmatched junction bases numbered 4, after V lost 4 bases and J lost 1 base. Germline V CDR1 and CDR2: LNHDA, SQIVND (reference sequence). The CDR3 consists of 15 residues. This CDR3 is CASSRLAGSQETQYF. Written as DNA, the CDR3 is TGTGCCAGTAGTAGGCTAGCGGGGAGCCAAGAGACCCAGTACTTC.

As DNA, the CDR3 is TGTGCCAGCAGCCCTGGGGGAGCCAAAAACATTCAGTACTTC. As protein: CASSPGGAKNIQYF. The chain carries TRBV28 and TRBJ2-4; either TRBD1 or TRBD2 may fit D (5 bases each). The CDR3 loop spans 14 amino acids. Germline V gene lookup returns CDR1 MDHEN and CDR2 SYDVKM. Trimming stripped 6 bases from V and 0 bases from J, with 9 bases between.

The chain carries TRBV4-2 and TRBJ2-7; 9 nucleotides agree with TRBD2. The ends lost 1 base at V and 2 bases at J; junction bases unmatched: 9. The CDR3 is made up of 17 amino acids. The germline gives CDR1 LGHNA, CDR2 YNFKEQ. DNA of the CDR3: TGTGCCAGCAGCCAAGTGAATCTAGCGGGGTTTACCTACGAGCAGTACTTC. Protein sequence: CASSQVNLAGFTYEQYF.

The chain couples TRBV29-1 to TRBJ2-7; no clear D. Per the germline V gene, CDR1 is SQVTM and CDR2 is ANQGSEA. This CDR3 is built from 12 residues. V was pared by 7 bases and J by 1 base, with 11 bases between. The CDR3 sequence: CSAETGSYEQYF. CDR3 DNA sequence: TGCAGCGCTGAGACCGGATCCTACGAGCAGTACTTC.

The rearrangement links TRBV6-2 or TRBV6-3 to TRBJ2-3; 11 bases are shared with TRBD2. This CDR3 is built from 16 residues. Germline-derived CDR1 and CDR2 are MNHEY and SVGEGT. The ends lost 6 bases at V and 3 bases at J; junction bases unmatched: 8. CDR3 protein: CASSYGTSGATDTQYF. DNA of the CDR3: TGTGCCAGCAGCTATGGGACTAGCGGAGCTACAGATACGCAGTATTTT.

The chain uses TRBV4-3 and TRBJ2-3, with TRBD2 matching over 13 bases. The CDR3 covers 19 residues. Looked up from germline, CDR1 is LGHNA and CDR2 is YSLEER. Germline trimming cut 3 bases from V and 0 bases from J; bases unmatched to any gene: 9. The CDR3 reads CASSQGTSGDLSSTDTQYF. The CDR3 nucleotides read TGCGCCAGCAGCCAGGGGACTAGCGGGGATTTGTCTAGCACAGATACGCAGTATTTT.

The chain uses TRBV7-3 and TRBJ2-3; 7 bases are shared with TRBD2. The V and J ends lost 2 bases and 0 bases, in that order; junction bases with no gene match: 17. This CDR3 contains 20 residues. In germline, CDR1 is SGHTA, CDR2 FQGTGA. CDR3 sequence (DNA): TGTGCCAGCAGCTTAGGGGCCCCCGGGGCTAGCGGACCGAGCACAGATACGCAGTATTTT. It yields the protein CASSLGAPGASGPSTDTQYF. Full variable domain (outside the CDR3, taken from reference TRBV7-3 and TRBJ2-3): GAGVSQTPSNKVTEKGKYVELRCDPISGHTALYWYRQSLGQGPEFLIYFQGTGAADDSGLPNDRFFAVRPEGSVSTLKIQRTERGDSAVYLCASSLGAPGASGPSTDTQYFGPGTRLTVL.